This T cell receptor (beta chain) originates from a study of sequential checkpoint blockade in melanoma. Whole-study context: TCRβ was sequenced from DNA of approximately 99 pretreatment tumors. After nivolumab or ipilimumab alone, about 20 patients had week-13 rebiopsies. General observations from the study: Mutational load did not correlate with tumor T-cell fraction or clonality. For nivolumab-first patients, baseline tumor clonality was associated with response.

The CDR3 totals 15 residues. CDR1 is MDHEN, CDR2 SYDVKM, per germline. The V gene end was trimmed by 8 bases and the J gene end by 4 bases; junction bases not matched to a gene: 11. The method was immunoSEQ multiplex PCR; TCRdb's version includes in-frame clones alone and lacks a portion of them. Seen here are 5,500 to 7,000 clones, approximately 21% observed once, and the top ten hold more than 7%. The treatment was: randomized to nivolumab then ipilimumab (arm A) or the reverse (arm B). This clone was picked up a small number of times. Its antigen remains unidentified. This clonotype was obtained from a human donor with melanoma. The specimen comprised tumor tissue (inferred from file names), sampled from a patient given nivolumab and ipilimumab in sequence. The chain joins TRBV28 to TRBJ2-3; 8 bases map to TRBD2. The CDR3 reads CASSEYVGRADTQYF. DNA for the CDR3: TGTGCCAGCTCTGAGTATGTCGGGAGGGCAGATACGCAGTATTTT.